Following are 27 T cell receptor beta chains from one sample sequenced in a study of regulatory T cells in long-lasting Graves disease. Arm-PCR with iRepertoire HTBI primers amplified the CDR3 regions for these TCR beta libraries. A single record per CDR3 protein comes from TCRdb applying MiXCR to the multiplex PCR reads. This sample has about 660,000 distinct CDR3 sequences, with roughly 30% found just once. The time point denotes: persistent/refractory GD, antithyroid drugs over 5 years with positive TRAb. The TCR library was made from RNA extracted from PBMCs. The sequencing here drew on peripheral blood mononuclear cells (PBMCs), taken when the disease was refractory, from a patient treated with antithyroid drugs. The receptors were sampled from a female donor with Graves disease.

This clonotype was seen more than once but under ten times. The chain recombines TRBV5-5 with TRBJ2-5; D possibly corresponds to TRBD2 (6 bases). The CDR3 is 15 residues long. Per the germline V gene, CDR1 is SGHKS and CDR2 is YYEKEE (reference sequence). V shed 4 bases and J shed 7 bases, with 20 bases lying between them. CDR3 DNA sequence: TGTGCCAGCAGCCGGGGGTCTAGAGAGGAAGGGACCCAGTACTTC. Translated: CASSRGSREEGTQYF.

This clonotype was seen at least ten times. The chain couples TRBV6-1 to TRBJ2-5; the D gene is possibly TRBD2 (5 bases). V shed 7 bases and J shed 7 bases, with 13 bases lying between them. There are 12 residues in the CDR3. Germline V gene sequence: CDR1 MNHNS, CDR2 SASEGT. CDR3 region: CASTERRGTQYF. The CDR3 region has the DNA TGTGCCAGCACCGAACGACGGGGGACCCAGTACTTC.

This clonotype was recorded a few times. The chain uses TRBV6-1 and TRBJ2-7; TRBD1 is a possible D gene (5 bases). The germline gives CDR1 MNHNS, CDR2 SASEGT. CDR3 length equals 13 residues. V was shortened by 6 bases and J by 8 bases, with 17 bases between the two germline ends. In nucleotides, the CDR3 is TGTGCCAGCAGCATCGAACTCAGGGTTAAGCAGTACTTC. It translates to CASSIELRVKQYF.

This clonotype has a count of ten or more. This chain uses TRBV27 with TRBJ2-4, with D unresolved. CDR1 is MNHEY, CDR2 SMNVEV, per germline (reference sequence). Trimming stripped 6 bases from V and 1 base from J, with 13 bases between. The CDR3 extends over 15 amino acids. CDR3 nucleotides: TGTGCCAGCAGCCCCACGGTGGGGGCCAAAAACATTCAGTACTTC. Translation: CASSPTVGAKNIQYF.

This clonotype was picked up a small number of times. The rearrangement links TRBV13 to TRBJ2-5; maybe TRBD1 (6 bases). The CDR3 contains 14 residues. Trimming stripped 5 bases from V and 2 bases from J, with 12 bases between. Germline CDR1 PRHDT, CDR2 FYEKMQ (reference sequence). The CDR3 nucleotides read TGTGCCAGCAGCACCACGGACAGACAAGAGACCCAGTACTTC. It translates to CASSTTDRQETQYF. The full variable domain, rest sourced from reference TRBV13 and TRBJ2-5, is AAGVIQSPRHLIKEKRETATLKCYPIPRHDTVYWYQQGPGQDPQFLISFYEKMQSDKGSIPDRFSAQQFSDYHSELNMSSLELGDSALYFCASSTTDRQETQYFGPGTRLLVL.

The chain is built from TRBV7-3 and TRBJ2-5; D unresolved. CDR1 and CDR2 from the germline V gene are SGHTA and FQGTGA. The CDR3 spans 12 residues. V lost 5 bases and J lost 5, with 9 bases in between. CDR3: CASSPMEETQYF. CDR3 DNA: TGTGCCAGCAGCCCAATGGAGGAGACCCAGTACTTC.

This clonotype has just a few counts. V and J are TRBV5-5 and TRBJ1-2, with TRBD1 as a possible D gene (6 bases). The CDR3 extends over 13 amino acids. The V end was cut by 4 bases, the J end by 7 bases, with 14 bases between. Germline CDR1 reads SGHKS; CDR2 reads YYEKEE (reference sequence). CDR3: CASSATGLSGYTF. In nucleotides, the CDR3 is TGTGCCAGCAGCGCCACAGGGTTGAGTGGCTACACCTTC.

This clonotype was counted at least ten times. The chain employs TRBV28 and TRBJ1-3; D is uncertain. Germline V lookup: CDR1 MDHEN, CDR2 SYDVKM. The V gene lost 5 bases and the J gene lost 1 base, with 9 bases spanning the gap. The CDR3 consists of 14 residues. CDR3 region: CASSLGTSGNTIYF. DNA for the CDR3: TGTGCCAGCAGTCTAGGTACTTCTGGAAACACCATATATTTT.

A note on this clonotype: A much larger clone is a single base away; this may be a read error. This chain joins TRBV11-1 and TRBJ1-1; D is possibly TRBD1 (5 bases). This CDR3 region has 13 residues. The germline V gene encodes CDR1 SGHAT and CDR2 FQDESV (reference sequence). The CDR3 DNA reads TGTGCCAGCGGCTTAGGACACCGGGGTGAAGCTTTCTTT. It encodes CASGLGHRGEAFF.

The V call is TRBV27, the J call TRBJ2-7; 8 bases fit TRBD2. CDR3 length: 14 residues. V was clipped by 6 bases and J by 4 bases; unmatched bases: 8. Per germline, CDR1 MNHEY and CDR2 SMNVEV (reference sequence). CDR3 DNA: TGTGCCAGCAGCCAGACTAGCGCCCTTTACGAGCAGTACTTC. It yields the protein CASSQTSALYEQYF.

CDR3 nucleotides: TGTGCCAGCTCACCGGGCTCGGATCAGCCCCAGCATTTT. Protein product: CASSPGSDQPQHF. The gene calls are TRBV18 and TRBJ1-5; D unclear. The V and J ends lost 3 bases and 5 bases respectively, with 8 bases between them. The germline gives CDR1 KGHSH, CDR2 LQKENI. The CDR3 spans 13 residues. Variable domain in full (rest from reference TRBV18 and TRBJ1-5): NAGVMQNPRHLVRRRGQEARLRCSPMKGHSHVYWYRQLPEEGLKFMVYLQKENIIDESGMPKERFSAEFPKEGPSILRIQQVVRGDSAAYFCASSPGSDQPQHFGDGTRLSIL.

The chain links TRBV6-5 to TRBJ1-4; D is undetermined. V was clipped by 0 bases and J by 0 bases, with 8 bases between them. The germline CDR1 and CDR2 sequences are MNHEY and SVGAGI. The CDR3 length is 16 residues. In nucleotides, the CDR3 is TGTGCCAGCAGTTACTCATGGGGAGCAACTAATGAAAAACTGTTTTTT. It encodes CASSYSWGATNEKLFF.

The CDR3 sequence: CASSEGSGVGQYF. CDR3 DNA sequence: TGTGCCAGCAGTGAAGGAAGTGGAGTCGGGCAGTACTTC. The V call is TRBV6-1, the J call TRBJ2-7; no firm D call. V lost 1 base and J lost 9, with 13 bases in between. Germline lookup yields CDR1 MNHNS and CDR2 SASEGT. This CDR3 comprises 13 residues.

This clonotype was seen ten or more times. This chain connects TRBV2 to TRBJ2-7, with D maybe TRBD1 (6 bases). V was trimmed by 8 bases and J by 3 bases, leaving 11 bases between them. Germline-derived CDR1 and CDR2 are SNHLY and FYNNEI. There are 12 residues in the CDR3. CDR3 sequence: CASDSGDYEQYF. The CDR3 DNA reads as TGTGCCAGCGACTCAGGGGACTACGAGCAGTACTTC. Using reference TRBV2 and TRBJ2-7 for the parts outside the CDR3, the full variable domain is EPEVTQTPSHQVTQMGQEVILRCVPISNHLYFYWYRQILGQKVEFLVSFYNNEISEKSEIFDDQFSVERPDGSNFTLKIRSTKLEDSAMYFCASDSGDYEQYFGPGTRLTVT.

The V call is TRBV6-1, the J call TRBJ2-2; D call uncertain. Trimming left V 1 base short and J 4 bases short, with 4 bases between. The germline CDR1 and CDR2 sequences are MNHNS and SASEGT. This CDR3 is built from 13 residues. DNA of the CDR3: TGTGCCAGCAGTGAAGGGACCACCGGGGAGCTGTTTTTT. This gives the protein CASSEGTTGELFF.

The J gene is TRBJ2-7, the V gene TRBV11-2; a possible D gene is TRBD2 (7 bases). This CDR3 is built from 18 residues. V was clipped by 0 bases and J by 7 bases, with 25 bases between them. Germline V gives CDR1 SGHAT, CDR2 FQNNGV. The CDR3 bases are TGTGCCAGCAGCTTAGATATCGGGGTCCGGGGGGCATCCCGAGAGCAGTACTTC. This gives the protein CASSLDIGVRGASREQYF.

The chain joins TRBV14 to TRBJ1-1, with 9 bases that match TRBD1. Germline V gene lookup returns CDR1 SGHDN and CDR2 FVKESK. The trim removed 5 bases at V and 11 bases at J, leaving 18 bases unmatched. This CDR3 is 16 amino acids long. In nucleotides, the CDR3 is TGTGCCAGCAGCAGGGTGTCCGGGACAGGGTCGTTCGCGGCTTTCTTT. As protein: CASSRVSGTGSFAAFF.

This clonotype occurred once. This likely comes from a read error, as the CDR3 has no conserved phenylalanine or tryptophan at its end. The gene calls are TRBV29-1 and TRBJ1-6; TRBD1 might be the D (6 bases). V lost 4 bases to trimming and J lost 1 base, with 11 bases between them. Germline-derived CDR1 and CDR2 are SQVTM and ANQGSEA. The CDR3 sequence is 15 residues long. The CDR3 here is CSVVEGGSYNSPLHL. The CDR3 DNA reads TGCAGCGTTGTTGAGGGGGGATCCTATAATTCACCCCTCCACCTT.

The chain is built from TRBV28 and TRBJ2-5, with a weak D call TRBD2 (6 bases). Matching the DNA end better, TRBJ2-1 makes the J call doubtful. The CDR3 length is 16 residues. Per germline, CDR1 MDHEN and CDR2 SYDVKM. The CDR3 loop reads CASSEPGGRSYNEQFF. The CDR3 DNA is TGTGCCAGCAGTGAACCCGGGGGTAGGTCCTACAATGAGCAGTTCTTC.

This clonotype was recorded many times. This sequence joins TRBV20-1 and TRBJ2-7; maybe TRBD2 (5 bases). V was shortened by 2 bases and J by 3 bases, with 11 bases between the two germline ends. The CDR3 loop spans 13 amino acids. Germline V gene data show CDR1 as DFQATT and CDR2 as SNEGSKA (reference sequence). The CDR3 coding sequence is TGCAGTGCTAGAACGACTACATTCTACGAGCAGTACTTC. Amino acids: CSARTTTFYEQYF.

Comments on this clonotype: A much bigger clone sits one base away, suggesting this may be a read error. The V gene is TRBV2, the J gene TRBJ1-6; TRBD1 is a possible D gene (6 bases). The CDR3 runs to 15 residues. Per the germline V gene, CDR1 is SNHLY and CDR2 is FYNNEI. V was cut by 8 bases and J by 8 bases, with 19 bases left in between. CDR3 DNA sequence: TGTGCCAGCGGTGTCTACAGGGTGGTGGATTCACCCCTCCACTTT. This encodes CASGVYRVVDSPLHF.

The rearrangement links TRBV27 to TRBJ2-7; D unclear. The CDR3 consists of 16 residues. From germline, CDR1 is MNHEY and CDR2 SMNVEV (reference sequence). V lost 5 bases and J lost 0, with 17 bases in between. The CDR3: CASSPHWRRSSYEQYF. The CDR3 region has the DNA TGTGCCAGCAGTCCACATTGGCGGAGAAGCTCCTACGAGCAGTACTTC.

The sample holds many counts of this clonotype. The J gene is TRBJ1-1, the V gene TRBV20-1; D is perhaps TRBD1 (5 bases). Trimming left V 5 bases short and J 0 bases short, with 7 bases between. Germline V gene lookup returns CDR1 DFQATT and CDR2 SNEGSKA (reference sequence). The CDR3 loop spans 12 amino acids. CDR3 region: CSAYRLNTEAFF. The DNA for the CDR3 is TGCAGTGCTTACAGGCTGAACACTGAAGCTTTCTTT.

As concerns this clonotype: Given a much more abundant clone one base away, this may be a read error. This chain links TRBV7-8 with TRBJ1-1; D gene unclear. The V end was cut by 8 bases, the J end by 0 bases, with 13 bases between. Germline V gene sequence: CDR1 SGHVS, CDR2 FQNEAQ. This CDR3 comprises 14 residues. The CDR3 coding sequence is TGTGCCAGCGGCCAGGCGCGCTTGAACACTGAAGCTTTCTTT. This codes for CASGQARLNTEAFF.

In this sample, this clonotype turned up many times. V usage is TRBV12-3 or TRBV12-4 and J usage is TRBJ1-6; D is unresolved. Trimming removed 6 bases at V and 5 bases at J, with 11 bases between. CDR3 length: 14 amino acids. CDR3: CASRLQLDNSPLHF. As DNA, the CDR3 is TGTGCCAGCAGACTACAGTTAGATAATTCACCCCTCCACTTT.

This clonotype appeared many times. This chain connects TRBV11-1 to TRBJ1-1, with unresolved D. This CDR3 is 13 amino acids long. Trimming left V 5 bases short and J 4 bases short, with 11 bases between. Germline loops: CDR1 SGHAT, CDR2 FQDESV (reference sequence). This CDR3 is CASSPDIATEAFF. DNA of the CDR3: TGTGCCAGCAGCCCCGACATTGCCACTGAAGCTTTCTTT.

The chain is built from TRBV5-6 and TRBJ1-6; possible D gene TRBD1, 5 bases. From germline, CDR1 is SGHDT and CDR2 YYEEEE. V was shortened by 4 bases and J by 9 bases, with 17 bases between the two germline ends. The CDR3 extends over 15 amino acids. CDR3 nucleotide sequence: TGTGCCAGCAGCCCGGGTGGGGGGATCAGTTCACCCCTCCACTTT. It is translated as CASSPGGGISSPLHF. Together with reference TRBV5-6 and TRBJ1-6, the CDR3 gives the full variable domain: DAGVTQSPTHLIKTRGQQVTLRCSPKSGHDTVSWYQQALGQGPQFIFQYYEEEERQRGNFPDRFSGHQFPNYSSELNVNALLLGDSALYLCASSPGGGISSPLHFGNGTRLTVT.